Reported below is one TCR beta chain. This clonotype came up many times. Its antigen remains undetermined. Nothing much larger sits one base from this clone, and base qualities are not available. The data were obtained in a study of regulatory T cells in long-lasting Graves disease (dated by TCRdb to about 2021). Regarding the complete study: Newly diagnosed Graves' disease patients had taken antithyroid drugs for less than 3 months. A total of approximately 35 samples underwent TCR sequencing: approximately 13 from persistent and roughly 20 from newly diagnosed Graves' disease patients. This study used TCR sequencing and RNA sequencing of peripheral blood to compare persistent Graves' disease patients against newly diagnosed Graves' disease patients. The study was conducted in China and was registered as a clinical trial.

CDR1 and CDR2 were assigned from the germline V gene as SGHTA and FQGNSA. V loses 2 bases, J loses 10 bases, and the germline ends lie 11 bases apart. The CDR3 has 12 amino acids, counting the end cysteine and phenylalanine. Just the 36-base CDR3 DNA is kept, in frame starting at base 1. Study-wide findings and limitations: Preferential use of TRBV28, TRBJ1-2 and TRBJ2-5 was observed in persistent disease, whereas TRBV20-1 and TRBJ2-1 were favored in newly diagnosed disease. Compared with newly diagnosed patients, persistent Graves' disease patients had lower TCR Shannon entropy and fewer highly expanded clones, which suggests clonal expansion. Only peripheral blood was studied, because thyroid tissue, the primary lesion, was inaccessible. Only the TCR beta chain was sequenced and analyzed. More public clonotypes were shared among persistent patients (approximately 3,000) than among newly diagnosed patients (just under 1,000). The authors noted that the small sample size was a limitation that may lower accuracy.

Libraries were made using multiplex PCR. Sequencing relied on an Illumina HiSeq 4000. CDR3 regions were amplified by Arm-PCR with iRepertoire HTBI primers to construct TCR beta libraries. Before sequencing, the PCR products went through gel purification. For the original study's pipeline: Gene usage analysis of CDR3 amino acid clonotypes relied on the roughly 64 TRBV and about 15 TRBJ segments identified across samples. Filtered high-quality paired reads were merged into contigs using COPE and FqMerger. Contigs were aligned with BLAST to IMGT TRBV, TRBD and TRBJ reference genes, and CDR3 was defined per IMGT. Any clonotype with a frequency above 0.1% was classified as a highly expanded clone. Shannon entropy was used to measure repertoire diversity, and the Gini coefficient was used to measure V-J evenness. Clonotypes shared by more than one individual were considered public. TCRdb handled the public reads itself, with Q25 trimming in fastp and clone calling in MiXCR, and kept productive beta chains. When rows share a CDR3 protein, they turn into one entry using the most common DNA and genes. The V and J calls were not made by the authors but by TCRdb's processing. The sample profile shows around 500,000 distinct CDR3 sequences; about 12% of them were found once. The ten largest account for more than 8% of the sample.

This specimen's time point label, per the study, means: newly diagnosed GD, antithyroid drugs for less than 3 months. For both TCR sequencing and RNA sequencing, RNA was extracted from PBMCs in TRIzol. Graves' disease was diagnosed according to American Thyroid Association guidelines. Patients were recruited from an endocrinology department in Xi'an, China. From each patient, around 9 milliliters of peripheral blood was collected into an EDTA anticoagulant tube. Ficoll Paque Plus density gradient separation was used to isolate PBMCs, and no further T cell sorting was done. An Agilent 2100 Bioanalyzer and agarose gel were used to assess RNA quality, and a NanoDrop 2000 was used to measure RNA concentration. These same data were also listed under a study on T cells in Graves' hyperthyroidism and ophthalmopathy. As the second study states: A patient counted as having stable Graves' hyperthyroidism if no progression to ophthalmopathy occurred over 18 months of follow-up. Hyperthyroidism patients were aged 18 to 65 years and newly diagnosed, with disease duration of less than 2 months. Patients with uncontrolled infections, other autoimmune diseases, pregnancy or lactation were excluded. Diagnoses relied on clinical symptoms, serum thyroxine and TRAb, thyroid ultrasound and orbital computed tomography. The first round of RT-PCR for the TCR CDR3 was performed with the HTBI primer set and the Qiagen OneStep RT-PCR kit. Most expanded thyroid clonotypes (frequency above 0.001) were also detected in blood, suggesting blood repertoires may reflect thyroid immune responses. A model built on a 13 V-J signature distinguished ophthalmopathy from stable hyperthyroidism, reaching about 89% sensitivity and around 81% specificity in cross-validation and 80%/75% in testing. In validation, progression to ophthalmopathy was predicted by the model with 70% to 71% sensitivity and about 72% specificity, a median of 6.5 months before onset. To identify TCR V-J signatures that set the groups apart, the researchers used a discovery cohort of more than 95 patients, made up of around 42 with Graves' ophthalmopathy and 57 with stable Graves' hyperthyroidism. An independent validation cohort of about 20 hyperthyroidism patients and 17 patients who later progressed to ophthalmopathy tested prospective prediction of ophthalmopathy. For training and testing, the 100 patients in the discovery cohort were randomly divided in a 7:3 ratio. In addition, the study compared T-cell repertoires in thyroid tissue and in blood from roughly 6 Graves' hyperthyroidism patients. After sampling, hyperthyroidism patients received methimazole starting at 30 mg daily, and ophthalmopathy patients received high-dose intravenous methylprednisolone. A second multiplex PCR round built the libraries, followed by size selection and purification. Libraries were sequenced paired-end with 100 bp reads on an Illumina HiSeq2000. SOAPnuke was used to process the raw data, with reads discarded if the reads contained adapters or uncalled bases, had a mean Phred below 15, or lacked an exact constant-primer or identifier match. High-quality paired reads were merged with COPE v1.2.5, and unique nucleotide sequences were defined as clonotypes. MiTCR v1.1 was used to align clonotypes to the IMGT TRBV, TRBD and TRBJ reference segments. Analysis was restricted to V-J combinations with a frequency above 0.0001, which covered roughly 99% of repertoires. The TCS score was defined as F50 (clonal expansion) divided by E x V (chaos), with BLOSUM62-based TCRdist calculated between CDR3 peptides within each V-J. Welch's t-statistics and random forest reduced approximately 520 V-J features to 10 to 15, which were used in a naive Bayes classifier (R e1071). No statistical method was used to set the sample size in advance, and investigators knew the group allocation. TCR Vbeta CDR3 sequencing of around 130 peripheral blood samples (43 ophthalmopathy, 75 to 85 hyperthyroidism and roughly 17 progressor patients) is reported in the paper.

The sequence was collected from a woman aged 30 to 39 with Graves disease. Donor details come from another sample of the same person, matched by shared clones. The rearrangement combines TRBV7-2 with TRBJ1-2; the D segment could be TRBD1, given 5 matching bases. Sequencing used peripheral blood mononuclear cells (PBMCs), obtained at new diagnosis, from a patient treated with antithyroid drugs. Read as DNA, the sequence is TGTGCCAGCAGCTTATTAGGGGCTCCCTACACCTTC. Its translation is CASSLLGAPYTF.